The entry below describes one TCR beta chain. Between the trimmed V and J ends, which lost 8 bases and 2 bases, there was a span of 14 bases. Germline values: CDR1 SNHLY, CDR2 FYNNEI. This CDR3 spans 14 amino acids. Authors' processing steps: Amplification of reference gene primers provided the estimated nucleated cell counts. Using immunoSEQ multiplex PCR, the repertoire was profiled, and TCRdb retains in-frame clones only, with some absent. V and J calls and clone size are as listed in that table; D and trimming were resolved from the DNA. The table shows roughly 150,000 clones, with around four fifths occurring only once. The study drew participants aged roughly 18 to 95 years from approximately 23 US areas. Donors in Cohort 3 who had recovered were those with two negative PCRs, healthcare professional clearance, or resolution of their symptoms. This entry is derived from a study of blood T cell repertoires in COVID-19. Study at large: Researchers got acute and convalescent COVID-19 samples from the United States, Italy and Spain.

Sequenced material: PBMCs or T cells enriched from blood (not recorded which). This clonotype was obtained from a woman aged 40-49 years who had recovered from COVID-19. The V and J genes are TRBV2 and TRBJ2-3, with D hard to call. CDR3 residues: CASALISVTDTQYF. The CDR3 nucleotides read TGTGCCAGCGCGCTAATTAGTGTCACAGATACGCAGTATTTT. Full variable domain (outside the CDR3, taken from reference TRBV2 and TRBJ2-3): EPEVTQTPSHQVTQMGQEVILRCVPISNHLYFYWYRQILGQKVEFLVSFYNNEISEKSEIFDDQFSVERPDGSNFTLKIRSTKLEDSAMYFCASALISVTDTQYFGPGTRLTVL.